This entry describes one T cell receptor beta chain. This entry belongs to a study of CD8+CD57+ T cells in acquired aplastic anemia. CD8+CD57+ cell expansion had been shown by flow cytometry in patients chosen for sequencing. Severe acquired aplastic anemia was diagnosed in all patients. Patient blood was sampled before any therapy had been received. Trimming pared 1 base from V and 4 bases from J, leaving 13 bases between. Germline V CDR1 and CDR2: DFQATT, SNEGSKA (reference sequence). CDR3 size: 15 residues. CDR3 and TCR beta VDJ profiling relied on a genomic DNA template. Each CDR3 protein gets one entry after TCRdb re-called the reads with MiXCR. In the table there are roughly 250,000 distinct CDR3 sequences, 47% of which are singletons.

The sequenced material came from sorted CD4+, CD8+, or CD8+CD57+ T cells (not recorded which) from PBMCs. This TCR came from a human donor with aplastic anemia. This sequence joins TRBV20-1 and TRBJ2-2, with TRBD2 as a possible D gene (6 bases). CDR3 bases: TGCAGTGCTAGAGGAACCGGGACTCTCACCGGGGAGCTGTTTTTT. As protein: CSARGTGTLTGELFF.